Given below is one TCR beta chain in context. What it recognizes is unknown. The same CDR3 can be traced to other DNA sequences in this sample. Data came from immunoSEQ multiplex PCR; TCRdb stores just in-frame clones and leaves some out. The profile shows 2 million to 2.5 million clones, under 97% of them singletons. This record comes from a study of shared clonotypes between healthy human individuals. The wider study: Two women and a few men aged 18 to 49 served as donors.

This CDR3 is 12 amino acids long. V lost 0 bases, J lost 4 bases, and 5 bases lay in between. Germline CDR1 reads SGHDT; CDR2 reads YYEEEE. Study-wide points: Clonotype sharing across donors was expected to vary with sequencing depth. Generation probabilities were higher for clonotypes shared across all four sorted-subset donors than for unshared ones.

V usage is TRBV5-6 and J usage is TRBJ2-7, with unresolved D. The specimen sequenced was naive CD4+ T cells sorted from blood. Noted subset: CD45RA+ positively selected. This sequence was found in a man younger than 30 in good health. This CDR3 is CASSLVGYEQYF. In nucleotides, the CDR3 is TGTGCCAGCAGCTTGGTTGGTTACGAGCAGTACTTC.